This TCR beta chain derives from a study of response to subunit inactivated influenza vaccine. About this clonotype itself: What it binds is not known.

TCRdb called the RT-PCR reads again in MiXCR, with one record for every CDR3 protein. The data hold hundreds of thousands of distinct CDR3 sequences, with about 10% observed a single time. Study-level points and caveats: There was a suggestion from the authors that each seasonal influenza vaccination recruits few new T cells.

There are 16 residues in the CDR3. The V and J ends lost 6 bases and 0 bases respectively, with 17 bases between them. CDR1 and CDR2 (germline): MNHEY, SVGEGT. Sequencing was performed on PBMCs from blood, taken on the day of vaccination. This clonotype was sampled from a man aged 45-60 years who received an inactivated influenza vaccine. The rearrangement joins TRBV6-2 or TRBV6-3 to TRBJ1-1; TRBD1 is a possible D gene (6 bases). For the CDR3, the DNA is TGTGCCAGCAGCACCCGGACAGAGGTAATGAACACTGAAGCTTTCTTT. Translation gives CASSTRTEVMNTEAFF.